This passage covers 8 T cell receptor beta chains from one sample sequenced in a study of PD-1 blockade in mismatch repair-deficient tumors. Sequenced by immunoSEQ multiplex PCR; TCRdb stores in-frame clones only, minus some. Of 100,000 or so clones listed, 82% were seen once; the top ten hold 6.3%. The sample here was peripheral blood, taken approximately 8 months after starting pembrolizumab. These receptors all stem from an adult with mismatch repair-deficient cancer.

The chain employs TRBV7-9 and TRBJ1-4; TRBD1 agrees at 7 bases. Germline V gene sequence: CDR1 SEHNR, CDR2 FQNEAQ (reference sequence). The J segment lost 7 bases and the V segment lost 2 bases, leaving 7 bases of the junction unmatched. This CDR3 comprises 15 residues. CDR3 residues: CASSLLEGAPEKLFF. In nucleotides, the CDR3 is TGTGCCAGCAGCTTATTGGAGGGGGCGCCTGAAAAACTGTTTTTT.

This clone was found a few times. The chain is built from TRBV19 and TRBJ1-1, with D possibly matching TRBD1 (5 bases). The CDR3 contains 13 residues. V was pared by 5 bases and J by 1 base, with 8 bases between. Germline-derived CDR1 and CDR2 are LNHDA and SQIVND (reference sequence). CDR3 region: CASSSGGNTEAFF. The CDR3 region has the DNA TGTGCCAGTAGTTCCGGGGGGAACACTGAAGCTTTCTTT.

This chain uses TRBV27 with TRBJ1-1, with a tentative D call TRBD1 (5 bases). Trimming took 0 bases from V and 3 from J, leaving 11 bases between them. The CDR3 loop spans 15 amino acids. Germline loops: CDR1 MNHEY, CDR2 SMNVEV (reference sequence). In DNA form, the CDR3 reads TGTGCCAGCAGTTTATCGGCGCGGGGGGACACTGAAGCTTTCTTT. This translates into CASSLSARGDTEAFF.

The chain employs TRBV6-6 and TRBJ2-7, with D maybe TRBD1 (6 bases). Trimming took off 11 bases at V and 7 bases at J, with 21 bases between the two ends. Germline loops: CDR1 MNHNY, CDR2 SVGAGI (reference sequence). The CDR3 covers 13 residues. The CDR3 sequence is CAGRGDTLGEQYF. In DNA form, the CDR3 reads TGTGCCGGGCGAGGGGACACCCTGGGGGAGCAGTACTTC.

The genes are TRBV7-8 and TRBJ1-1, with a tentative D call TRBD1 (6 bases). The CDR3 totals 15 residues. Trimming shortened V by 1 base and J by 7 bases, and 16 bases separated the two germline ends. The germline V gene has CDR1 SGHVS and CDR2 FQNEAQ. The chain's CDR3 is CASSLVTGGVGEAFF. The CDR3 DNA sequence: TGTGCCAGCAGCTTAGTGACGGGGGGCGTAGGTGAAGCTTTCTTT.

The chain joins TRBV19 to TRBJ1-5; 10 bases are a match to TRBD1. CDR1 LNHDA and CDR2 SQIVND come from the germline V gene (reference sequence). After removal of 7 bases from V and 6 bases from J, the junction contained 12 bases not matched to a gene. The CDR3 runs 16 residues. CDR3 sequence: CASNSIRTGGSQPQHF. CDR3 bases: TGTGCCAGTAATAGTATAAGGACAGGGGGTAGTCAGCCCCAGCATTTT.

This clone was seen a single time. V is TRBV5-6 and J is TRBJ1-1, with 8 bases fitting TRBD1. V lost 0 bases to trimming and J lost 10 bases; unmatched junction nucleotides: 5. CDR1 and CDR2 (germline): SGHDT, YYEEEE. The CDR3 extends over 13 amino acids. Here the CDR3 reads CASSLAGQGRAFF. For the CDR3, the DNA is TGTGCCAGCAGCTTGGCCGGACAGGGTCGAGCTTTCTTT.

The gene calls are TRBV14 and TRBJ2-7; TRBD2 agrees at 7 bases. CDR1 and CDR2 (germline): SGHDN, FVKESK. This CDR3 has 17 residues. V was pared by 0 bases and J by 1 base, with 9 bases of the junction left unmatched. This CDR3 is CASSQEAGEEPSYEQYF. The CDR3 DNA reads TGTGCCAGCAGCCAAGAGGCGGGGGAAGAGCCTTCCTACGAGCAGTACTTC.